This TCR beta chain originates from a study of control samples from healthy donors and cancer patients. Produced via immunoSEQ multiplex PCR; TCRdb's table is partial and in-frame only. With around 190,000 clones in the sample, the ten largest clones hold 2.2%. Germline CDR1 reads LNHDA; CDR2 reads SQIVND (reference sequence). V lost 3 bases and J 5 bases, leaving 12 bases between the germline ends. The CDR3 has 14 residues. The sequenced material came from blood. The V and J genes are TRBV19 and TRBJ2-3, with D uncertain. The sequence was collected from a woman in her 30s in good health. This CDR3 is CASSINLDRDTQYF. DNA of the CDR3: TGTGCCAGTAGTATTAATCTAGATAGAGATACGCAGTATTTT.